Sequencing of this T cell receptor beta chain was carried out in a study of blood T cell repertoires in COVID-19. The repertoire was sequenced with immunoSEQ multiplex PCR; TCRdb's copy has only in-frame clones and lacks some. The repertoire includes 150,000 or so clones, 87% of them detected once, and about 5.7% sits in the top ten. Germline V gene data show CDR1 as SGHAT and CDR2 as FQNNGV. V dropped 5 bases and J dropped 4 bases, with 20 bases sitting between them. The CDR3 has 16 amino acids. J is TRBJ2-5 and V is TRBV11-2, with a tentative D call TRBD1 (6 bases). The sequencing sample was made of peripheral blood. The clonotype originates from an older man with acute or convalescent COVID-19. The CDR3 DNA reads TGTGCCAGCAGCCAGGGTGTACAGGGTATAGGAGAGACCCAGTACTTC. It translates to CASSQGVQGIGETQYF.